The next 9 T cell receptor beta chains were all read from a single sample in a study of T cells in Graves' hyperthyroidism and ophthalmopathy. TCR beta CDR3 regions were amplified from RNA. The HTBI primer set served for first-round RT-PCR of the TCR CDR3. Each CDR3 protein is one row after TCRdb ran MiXCR on the multiplex PCR reads. The data show under 800,000 distinct CDR3 sequences, with around 15% seen just once and approximately 10% held by the top ten. Source material: blood. Source of these receptors: a woman under 30 with Graves' hyperthyroidism.

There are a few counts of this clonotype. This rearrangement joins TRBV6-2 or TRBV6-3 to TRBJ2-1; tentatively, D is TRBD1 or TRBD2 (5 bases each). The V end lost 5 bases, the J end lost 8 bases, and 13 bases lay between the germline ends. CDR1 and CDR2 (germline): MNHEY, SVGEGT. The CDR3 is made up of 13 amino acids. For the CDR3, the DNA is TGTGCCAGCAGTAGGGGAGCTAGGGATGAGCAGTTCTTC. As protein: CASSRGARDEQFF.

This clonotype was observed at least ten times. The V gene is TRBV28, the J gene TRBJ2-1; TRBD2 aligns across 7 bases. Germline-derived CDR1 and CDR2 are MDHEN and SYDVKM. The CDR3 spans 16 residues. Unmatched junction bases numbered 13, after V lost 6 bases and J lost 5 bases. The CDR3 protein is CASRPPGLAVNNEQFF. The CDR3 coding sequence is TGTGCCAGCAGACCCCCGGGGCTAGCGGTAAACAATGAGCAGTTCTTC.

This CDR3 is CASSYSAVEQFF. The CDR3, as DNA: TGTGCCAGCAGTTACTCGGCAGTCGAGCAGTTCTTC. The chain is built from TRBV6-5 and TRBJ2-1, with no clear D. Deletions cut 0 bases from V and 10 bases from J, with 7 bases between. CDR1 is MNHEY and CDR2 is SVGAGI in the germline V gene. This CDR3 spans 12 amino acids.

This clonotype was counted ten times or more. J is TRBJ2-7 and V is TRBV6-1, with TRBD1 identical over 9 bases. Trimming removed 8 bases from V and 3 bases from J; junction bases left unmatched: 14. Germline CDR1 is MNHNS and CDR2 is SASEGT. The CDR3 runs 16 residues. CDR3 amino acids: CASRLGQGIVSYEQYF. CDR3 sequence (DNA): TGTGCCAGCCGATTGGGACAGGGTATTGTGAGCTACGAGCAGTACTTC.

This clonotype was seen repeatedly, ten times or more. V gene TRBV28 combines with J gene TRBJ2-3, with D possibly matching TRBD2 (5 bases). The V and J ends lost 5 bases and 0 bases respectively, with 9 bases between them. Germline V gene data show CDR1 as MDHEN and CDR2 as SYDVKM. The CDR3 consists of 14 residues. CDR3 sequence reads: CASSRRVSTDTQYF. In nucleotides, the CDR3 is TGTGCCAGCAGTCGGCGGGTCAGCACAGATACGCAGTATTTT.

In regard to this clonotype: A read error may explain this, as a much larger clone is one base away. This chain joins TRBV20-1 and TRBJ2-1; 8 bases align to TRBD2. The J call may not be correct, given that the DNA end is closer to TRBJ2-7. Germline V gene lookup returns CDR1 DFQATT and CDR2 SNEGSKA (reference sequence). There are 15 residues in the CDR3. The CDR3: CSAPSLTSAYNEQYF. Here the CDR3 DNA reads TGCAGTGCCCCTTCCCTGACTAGCGCCTACAATGAGCAGTACTTC.

The sample holds many counts of this clonotype. The CDR3 protein is CASSPFRWSTDTQYF. CDR3 nucleotide sequence: TGTGCCAGCAGCCCTTTCCGGTGGAGCACAGATACGCAGTATTTT. The chain recombines TRBV11-3 with TRBJ2-3; D call uncertain. Deletions cut 5 bases from V and 0 bases from J, with 12 bases between. CDR1 and CDR2 from the germline V gene are SGHNT and YENEEA. The CDR3 runs 15 residues. The full variable domain, rest sourced from reference TRBV11-3 and TRBJ2-3, is EAGVVQSPRYKIIEKKQPVAFWCNPISGHNTLYWYLQNLGQGPELLIRYENEEAVDDSQLPKDRFSAERLKGVDSTLKIQPAELGDSAVYLCASSPFRWSTDTQYFGPGTRLTVL.

In the case of this clonotype: Possible read error: a much larger clone is one base away. The V gene is TRBV7-9, the J gene TRBJ2-1; TRBD2 agrees at 10 bases. Losses at the gene ends were 5 bases for V and 10 bases for J; bases not matched to a gene: 14. The V gene's germline CDR1 is SEHNR and CDR2 FQNEAQ (reference sequence). The CDR3 contains 16 residues. CDR3 region: CASSPLSSGGAYEQFF. CDR3 bases: TGTGCCAGCAGCCCTCTATCTAGCGGGGGAGCCTACGAGCAGTTCTTC.

The V and J genes are TRBV10-2 and TRBJ1-2; 7 bases match TRBD1. CDR3 length: 15 residues. In germline, CDR1 is WSHSY, CDR2 SAAADI. V shed 3 bases and J 7 bases; nucleotides not matched to a gene: 11. CDR3 DNA sequence: TGCGCCAGCAGTGAAGCGCGACAGGGCGTACGTGGCTACACCTTC. It codes for CASSEARQGVRGYTF.